This T cell receptor (beta chain) was obtained from a study of blood T cell repertoires in COVID-19. CDR3 size: 15 residues. V dropped 5 bases and J dropped 3; count of bases not matched to a gene: 10. Germline-derived CDR1 and CDR2 are MRHNA and SNTAGT. Measured with immunoSEQ multiplex PCR; TCRdb has only the in-frame clones, and not every one. The table records 180,000 or so clones, about 90% of them present only once. V and J are TRBV6-4 and TRBJ2-7; TRBD1 agrees at 7 bases. The specimen sequenced was peripheral blood. The receptor was derived from a man between 45 and 60 years old with acute or convalescent COVID-19. The CDR3 protein is CASSIDRDHYYEQYF. Here the CDR3 DNA reads TGTGCCAGCAGTATAGACAGGGACCATTACTACGAGCAGTACTTC.